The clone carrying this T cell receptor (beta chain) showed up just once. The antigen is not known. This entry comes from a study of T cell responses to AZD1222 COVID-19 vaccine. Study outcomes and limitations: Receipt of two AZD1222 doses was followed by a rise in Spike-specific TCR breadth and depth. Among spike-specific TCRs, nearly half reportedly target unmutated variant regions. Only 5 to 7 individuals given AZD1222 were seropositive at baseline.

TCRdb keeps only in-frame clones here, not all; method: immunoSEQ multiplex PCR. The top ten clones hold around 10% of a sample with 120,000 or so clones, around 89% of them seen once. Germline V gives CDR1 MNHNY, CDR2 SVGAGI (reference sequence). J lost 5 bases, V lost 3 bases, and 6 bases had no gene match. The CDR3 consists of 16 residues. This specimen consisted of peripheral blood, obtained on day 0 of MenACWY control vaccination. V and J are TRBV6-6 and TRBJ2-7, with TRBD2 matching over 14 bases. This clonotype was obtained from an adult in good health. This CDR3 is CASSYPGTSGRDEQYF. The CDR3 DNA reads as TGTGCCAGCAGTTATCCCGGGACTAGCGGGAGAGACGAGCAGTACTTC.